This entry concerns a single T cell receptor beta chain. The antigen remains unidentified. The data belong to a study of T cell responses to AZD1222 COVID-19 vaccine. Study-wide results and caveats: Clonal diversity may have been underestimated, and the donors were mostly white British, with more females than males. Repertoire sampling occurred only after the peak T cell response. Baseline seropositives among AZD1222 recipients totaled only 5 to 7. Reports indicate that nearly half of spike-specific TCRs are directed at unmutated variant regions.

Measured with immunoSEQ multiplex PCR; TCRdb has only the in-frame clones, and not every one. The sample lists about 99,000 clones, roughly 91% seen once, with about 5% in the top ten. The germline V and J ends were trimmed by 5 bases and 1 base, with 8 bases remaining between them. The CDR3 covers 13 residues. This clonotype originated in an adult in good health. The rearrangement links TRBV12-3 or TRBV12-4 to TRBJ2-5; D gene unclear. The sample consisted of peripheral blood, taken on day 0 of AZD1222 vaccination. The CDR3 sequence is CASSLGFQETQYF. As DNA, the CDR3 is TGTGCCAGCAGTCTAGGGTTCCAAGAGACCCAGTACTTC.